Listed below are T cell receptor beta chains from one sample, sequenced in a study of cytomegalovirus exposure and HLA in healthy donors. Clones were sequenced by immunoSEQ multiplex PCR, and TCRdb holds only the in-frame ones, with some missing. The sample shows around 150,000 clones, 75% to 85% of them seen only once. Sequencing was carried out using PBMCs. Receptor source: a man aged 50 or older in good health and CMV-seropositive. The CDR3 runs from the conserved cysteine through the conserved F or W. The D gene is left open where the match is weak. Not every row has a clone size; where given, it reads once, few, many or a size class.

d_gene: TRBD1
v_gene: TRBV2
j_gene: TRBJ2-6
abundance: NA
CDR3aa: CAIPGQGASGANVLTF
CDR3nt: TGTGCCATCCCGGGACAGGGGGCTTCTGGGGCCAACGTCCTGACTTTC

d_gene: NA
v_gene: TRBV18
j_gene: TRBJ2-2
abundance: NA
CDR3aa: CASSSGGRTGELFF
CDR3nt: TGTGCCAGCTCCTCAGGAGGTCGGACCGGGGAGCTGTTTTTT

d_gene: NA
v_gene: TRBV18
j_gene: TRBJ2-2
abundance: NA
CDR3aa: CASSPLSGRNTGELFF
CDR3nt: TGTGCCAGCTCACCACTCTCCGGTAGAAACACCGGGGAGCTGTTTTTT

d_gene: TRBD2
v_gene: TRBV28
j_gene: TRBJ2-3
abundance: NA
CDR3aa: CASSPLAGASDTQYF
CDR3nt: TGTGCCAGCAGCCCATTAGCGGGAGCATCAGATACGCAGTACTTT

d_gene: NA
v_gene: TRBV6-5
j_gene: TRBJ2-7
abundance: NA
CDR3aa: CASGYRRTDSYEQYF
CDR3nt: TGTGCCAGCGGTTACCGGAGGACAGACTCCTACGAGCAGTACTTC

d_gene: TRBD2
v_gene: TRBV5-1
j_gene: TRBJ2-3
abundance: NA
CDR3aa: CASSEGLAGSTDTQYF
CDR3nt: TGCGCCAGCAGCGAAGGACTAGCGGGGAGCACAGATACGCAGTATTTT

d_gene: TRBD2
v_gene: TRBV5-6
j_gene: TRBJ2-1
abundance: NA
CDR3aa: CASSFLPAGGGSNEQFF
CDR3nt: TGTGCCAGCAGCTTCTTACCAGCGGGAGGAGGGTCGAATGAGCAGTTCTTC

d_gene: TRBD2
v_gene: TRBV7-9
j_gene: TRBJ2-1
abundance: NA
CDR3aa: CASSPGGSDEQFF
CDR3nt: TGTGCCAGCAGCCCGGGGGGGTCCGATGAGCAGTTCTTC

d_gene: TRBD1
v_gene: TRBV7-2
j_gene: TRBJ2-5
abundance: NA
CDR3aa: CASSPFWDRSRETQYF
CDR3nt: TGTGCCAGCAGTCCGTTCTGGGACAGGTCTCGGGAGACCCAGTACTTC

d_gene: TRBD1
v_gene: TRBV5-5
j_gene: TRBJ1-2
abundance: NA
CDR3aa: CASSLMGQGAHGYTF
CDR3nt: TGTGCCAGCAGCTTGATGGGACAGGGGGCGCATGGCTACACCTTC

d_gene: NA
v_gene: TRBV28
j_gene: TRBJ2-7
abundance: NA
CDR3aa: CASSEGWHEQYF
CDR3nt: TGTGCCAGCAGTGAGGGTTGGCACGAGCAGTACTTC

d_gene: NA
v_gene: TRBV2
j_gene: TRBJ2-7
abundance: few
CDR3aa: CASRAGLTYEQYF
CDR3nt: TGTGCCAGCAGGGCGGGCTTAACCTACGAGCAGTACTTC

d_gene: NA
v_gene: TRBV9
j_gene: TRBJ2-5
abundance: NA
CDR3aa: CASSVGGTVDRTQYF
CDR3nt: TGTGCCAGCAGCGTAGGAGGAACGGTAGATCGGACCCAGTACTTC

d_gene: TRBD1
v_gene: TRBV7-9
j_gene: TRBJ2-2
abundance: NA
CDR3aa: CASSPRDRADTGELFF
CDR3nt: TGTGCCAGCAGCCCCCGGGACAGGGCGGACACCGGGGAGCTGTTTTTT

d_gene: TRBD2
v_gene: TRBV29-1
j_gene: TRBJ2-6
abundance: NA
CDR3aa: CSATIGGAGANVLTF
CDR3nt: TGCAGCGCCACCATTGGGGGGGCTGGGGCCAACGTCCTGACTTTC

d_gene: TRBD2
v_gene: TRBV27
j_gene: TRBJ2-7
abundance: once
CDR3aa: CASSPWAGAYEQYF
CDR3nt: TGTGCCAGCAGTCCTTGGGCGGGAGCATACGAGCAGTACTTC

d_gene: TRBD1
v_gene: TRBV19
j_gene: TRBJ2-6
abundance: few
CDR3aa: CASRGGQGRSGANVLTF
CDR3nt: TGTGCCAGTAGAGGGGGACAGGGACGCTCTGGGGCCAACGTCCTGACTTTC

d_gene: TRBD1
v_gene: TRBV6-1
j_gene: TRBJ2-7
abundance: NA
CDR3aa: CASRVRDRDYEQYF
CDR3nt: TGTGCCAGCAGGGTCCGGGACAGGGACTACGAGCAGTACTTC

d_gene: TRBD2
v_gene: TRBV4-1
j_gene: TRBJ2-1
abundance: NA
CDR3aa: CASSQGLAGSYNEQFF
CDR3nt: TGCGCCAGCAGCCAAGGACTAGCGGGCTCCTACAATGAGCAGTTCTTC

d_gene: NA
v_gene: TRBV10-1
j_gene: TRBJ2-7
abundance: NA
CDR3aa: CASANRLQREQYF
CDR3nt: TGCGCCAGCGCAAACAGGCTTCAACGGGAGCAGTACTTC

d_gene: NA
v_gene: TRBV27
j_gene: TRBJ1-1
abundance: NA
CDR3aa: CASSFRLRTDNTEAFF
CDR3nt: TGTGCCAGCAGTTTTCGGTTAAGGACAGACAACACTGAAGCTTTCTTT

d_gene: TRBD2
v_gene: TRBV15
j_gene: TRBJ2-2
abundance: NA
CDR3aa: CATSRNKVAGGGTGELFF
CDR3nt: TGTGCCACCAGCAGAAACAAGGTAGCGGGAGGAGGGACCGGGGAGCTGTTTTTT

d_gene: TRBD1
v_gene: TRBV5-4
j_gene: TRBJ1-2
abundance: NA
CDR3aa: CASSHSGGPNYGYTF
CDR3nt: TGTGCCAGCAGCCATTCAGGGGGCCCGAACTATGGCTACACCTTC

d_gene: TRBD2
v_gene: TRBV14
j_gene: TRBJ2-7
abundance: NA
CDR3aa: CASSQVFRREGTDEQYF
CDR3nt: TGTGCCAGCAGCCAAGTTTTCAGGCGGGAGGGCACCGACGAGCAGTACTTC

d_gene: TRBD2
v_gene: TRBV5-1
j_gene: TRBJ2-1
abundance: NA
CDR3aa: CASSLAWAGGIEEQFF
CDR3nt: TGCGCCAGCAGCTTGGCCTGGGCGGGAGGAATCGAGGAGCAGTTCTTC

d_gene: NA
v_gene: TRBV28
j_gene: TRBJ2-7
abundance: once
CDR3aa: CASNLRESVIVNF
CDR3nt: TGTGCCAGCAACCTCCGCGAGTCGGTCATAGTTAACTTC

d_gene: TRBD2
v_gene: TRBV5-6
j_gene: TRBJ2-3
abundance: NA
CDR3aa: CASSSGLAPTDTQYF
CDR3nt: TGTGCCAGCAGCTCTGGACTAGCGCCGACAGATACGCAGTATTTT

d_gene: TRBD2
v_gene: TRBV5-1
j_gene: TRBJ2-3
abundance: NA
CDR3aa: CASSSHSGTTDTQYF
CDR3nt: TGCGCCAGCAGCTCACATAGCGGGACGACAGATACGCAGTATTTT

d_gene: NA
v_gene: TRBV15
j_gene: TRBJ2-7
abundance: NA
CDR3aa: CATSRRLPGAYEQYF
CDR3nt: TGTGCCACCAGCAGACGACTGCCAGGGGCCTACGAGCAGTACTTC

d_gene: NA
v_gene: TRBV19
j_gene: TRBJ1-1
abundance: NA
CDR3aa: CASSIWSGGNTGAFF
CDR3nt: TGTGCCAGTAGTATATGGTCCGGGGGGAACACTGGAGCTTTCTTT